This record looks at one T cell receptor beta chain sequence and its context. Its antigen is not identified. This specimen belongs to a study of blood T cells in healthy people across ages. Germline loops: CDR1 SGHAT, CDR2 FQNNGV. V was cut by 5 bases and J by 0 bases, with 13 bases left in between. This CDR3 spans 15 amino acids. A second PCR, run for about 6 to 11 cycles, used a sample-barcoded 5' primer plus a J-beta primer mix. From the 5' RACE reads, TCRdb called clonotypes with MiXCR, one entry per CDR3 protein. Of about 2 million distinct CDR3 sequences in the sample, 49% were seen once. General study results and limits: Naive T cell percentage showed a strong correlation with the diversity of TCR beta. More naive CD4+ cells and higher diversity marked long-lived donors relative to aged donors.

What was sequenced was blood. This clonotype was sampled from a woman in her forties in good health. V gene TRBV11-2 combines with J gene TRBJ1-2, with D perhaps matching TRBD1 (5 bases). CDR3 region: CASSPDIGANYGYTF. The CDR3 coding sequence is TGTGCCAGCAGCCCGGACATTGGAGCTAACTATGGCTACACCTTC.